This is a list of T cell receptor beta chains from one sample in a study of T cell repertoires in aging, cancer and after chemotherapy. MiXCR, run by TCRdb on the multiplex PCR reads, gives a single entry per CDR3 protein. The sample includes roughly 2,400 distinct CDR3 sequences, approximately 20% seen only once; the top ten take roughly 7.4%. Material: blood. Receptor source: a human donor with a blood cancer. CDR3s include the opening cysteine and the closing phenylalanine or tryptophan. A D gene is named only where the DNA matches it firmly. Expanded clones are given a class, and other clones once, few, many or no size at all.

clone_size | j_call | v_call | d_call | cdr3_nt | cdr3_aa
NA | TRBJ1-4 | TRBV20-1 | NA | TGCAGTGCCCAAGGGGGGGGGGATGAAAAACTGTTTTTT | CSAQGGGDEKLFF
medium-sized | TRBJ2-1 | TRBV6-5 | TRBD1 | TGTGCCAGCAGACACGACAGGGGGCCGAACAATGAGCAGTTCTTC | CASRHDRGPNNEQFF
large | TRBJ2-1 | TRBV6-2/TRBV6-3 | TRBD2 | TGTGCCAGCAGTTACTCGAGCGGGAGCAGAAGTGAGCAGTTCTTC | CASSYSSGSRSEQFF
few | TRBJ1-1 | TRBV11-2 | NA | TGTGCCAGCAGCCCGTGGGCCTTTAGGAACACTGAAGCTTTCTTT | CASSPWAFRNTEAFF
few | TRBJ1-5 | TRBV4-2 | NA | TGTGCCAGCAGCCAGGCCACATCACACGGTCAGCCCCAGCATTTT | CASSQATSHGQPQHF
medium-sized | TRBJ1-5 | TRBV18 | NA | TGTGCCAGCTCACCTGGTGGGGGCGGTTCCGGTAGCAATCAGCCCCAGCATTTT | CASSPGGGGSGSNQPQHF
few | TRBJ2-7 | TRBV6-1 | NA | TGTGCCAGCAGTGAAGCGCTCGGGGGCAACTACGAGCAGTACTTC | CASSEALGGNYEQYF
large | TRBJ2-5 | TRBV27 | NA | TGTGCCAGCAGGGAGACCCAGTACTTC | CASRETQYF
medium-sized | TRBJ2-5 | TRBV6-5 | NA | TGTGCCAGTCTCCAGGGAGGAGAGACCCAGTACTTC | CASLQGGETQYF
NA | TRBJ2-7 | TRBV6-5 | NA | TGTGCCAGCAGTTCCGTTCGCAAGGCCTCATATAGGTCCTACGAGCAGTACTTC | CASSSVRKASYRSYEQYF
medium-sized | TRBJ2-2 | TRBV5-4 | TRBD2 | TGTGCCAGCCATCTAGCGGGGGGATATGGGGAGCTGTTTTTT | CASHLAGGYGELFF
few | TRBJ2-7 | TRBV18 | TRBD1 | TGTGCCAGCTCATTTCGGACAGGCCCTTACGACGAGCAGTACTTC | CASSFRTGPYDEQYF
few | TRBJ1-5 | TRBV7-2 | NA | TGTGCCAGCAGCTTTCGGAGCAATCAGCCCCAGCATTTT | CASSFRSNQPQHF
NA | TRBJ2-7 | TRBV20-1 | NA | TGCAGTGCTAGCGGGCTCCACTCCCACTACGAGCAGTACTTC | CSASGLHSHYEQYF
few | TRBJ2-1 | TRBV5-1 | TRBD1 | TGCGCCAGCAGCTTAGGCCGGGACAGGGTCAGTGGTGAGCAGTTCTTC | CASSLGRDRVSGEQFF
NA | TRBJ1-3 | TRBV11-2 | TRBD1 | TGTGCCAGCAGCCTACGACAGGGGGCCCGCTCTGGAAACACCATATATTTT | CASSLRQGARSGNTIYF
medium-sized | TRBJ2-3 | TRBV27 | TRBD2 | TGTGCCAGCAGTATCGATCCTAGCGGGGGACGCACAGATACGCAGTATTTT | CASSIDPSGGRTDTQYF
NA | TRBJ2-5 | TRBV20-1 | TRBD2 | TGCAGTGCCTTGGGACTAGCGGGGGCTGGGGAGACCCAGTACTTC | CSALGLAGAGETQYF
medium-sized | TRBJ1-5 | TRBV15 | TRBD1 | TGTGCCACCAGCGTCACAGGGGGACCCAATCAGCCCCAGCATTTT | CATSVTGGPNQPQHF